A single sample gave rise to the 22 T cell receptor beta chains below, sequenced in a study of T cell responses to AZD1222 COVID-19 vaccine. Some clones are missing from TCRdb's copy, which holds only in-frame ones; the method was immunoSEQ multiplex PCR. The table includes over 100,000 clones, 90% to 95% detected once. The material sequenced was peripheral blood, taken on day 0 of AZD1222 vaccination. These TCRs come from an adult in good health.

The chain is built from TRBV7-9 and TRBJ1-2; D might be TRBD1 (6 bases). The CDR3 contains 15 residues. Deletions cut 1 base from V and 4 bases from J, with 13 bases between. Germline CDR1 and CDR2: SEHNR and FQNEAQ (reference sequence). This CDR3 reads CASSLEGQGRYGYTF. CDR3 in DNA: TGTGCCAGCAGCTTAGAAGGCCAGGGGCGCTATGGCTACACCTTC. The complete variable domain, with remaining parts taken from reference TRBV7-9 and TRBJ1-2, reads DTGVSQNPRHKITKRGQNVTFRCDPISEHNRLYWYRQTLGQGPEFLTYFQNEAQLEKSRLLSDRFSAERPKGSFSTLEIQRTEQGDSAMYLCASSLEGQGRYGYTFGSGTRLTVV.

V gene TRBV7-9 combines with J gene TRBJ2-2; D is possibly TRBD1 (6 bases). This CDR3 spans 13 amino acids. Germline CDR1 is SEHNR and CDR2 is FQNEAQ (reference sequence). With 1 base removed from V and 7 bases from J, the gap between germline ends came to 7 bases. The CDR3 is CASSLGGHGELFF. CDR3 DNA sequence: TGTGCCAGCAGCTTAGGGGGGCACGGGGAGCTGTTTTTT.

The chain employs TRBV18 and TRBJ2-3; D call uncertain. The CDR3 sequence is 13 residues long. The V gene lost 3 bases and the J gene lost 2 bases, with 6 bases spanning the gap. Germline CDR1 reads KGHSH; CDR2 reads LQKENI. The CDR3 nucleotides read TGTGCCAGCTCACCGTACAACACAGATACGCAGTATTTT. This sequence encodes CASSPYNTDTQYF.

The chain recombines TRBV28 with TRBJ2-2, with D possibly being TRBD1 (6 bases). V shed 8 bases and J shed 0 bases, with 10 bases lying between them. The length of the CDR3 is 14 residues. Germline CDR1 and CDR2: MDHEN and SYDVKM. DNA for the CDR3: TGTGCCAGCCGACAGGCTCCGAACACCGGGGAGCTGTTTTTT. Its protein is CASRQAPNTGELFF.

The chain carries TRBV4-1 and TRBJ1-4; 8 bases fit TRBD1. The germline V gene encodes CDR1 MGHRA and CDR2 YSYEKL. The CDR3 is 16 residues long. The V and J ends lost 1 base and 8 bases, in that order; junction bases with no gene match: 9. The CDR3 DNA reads TGCGCCAGCAGCCAAGGGACAGGGTCAAACGTCGAAAAACTGTTTTTT. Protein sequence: CASSQGTGSNVEKLFF.

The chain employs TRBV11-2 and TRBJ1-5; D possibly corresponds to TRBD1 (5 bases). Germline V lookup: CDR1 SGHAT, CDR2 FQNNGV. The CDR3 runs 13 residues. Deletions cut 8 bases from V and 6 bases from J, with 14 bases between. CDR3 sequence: CASEGRGGQPQHF. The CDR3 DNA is TGTGCCAGCGAGGGGCGGGGGGGTCAGCCCCAGCATTTT.

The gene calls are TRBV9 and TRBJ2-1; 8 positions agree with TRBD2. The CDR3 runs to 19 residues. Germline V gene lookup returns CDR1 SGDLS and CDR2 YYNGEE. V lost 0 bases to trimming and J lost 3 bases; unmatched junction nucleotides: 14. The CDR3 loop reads CASSVGVFGTRGDYNEQFF. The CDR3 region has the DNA TGTGCCAGCAGCGTAGGAGTTTTCGGGACTAGGGGAGACTACAATGAGCAGTTCTTC.

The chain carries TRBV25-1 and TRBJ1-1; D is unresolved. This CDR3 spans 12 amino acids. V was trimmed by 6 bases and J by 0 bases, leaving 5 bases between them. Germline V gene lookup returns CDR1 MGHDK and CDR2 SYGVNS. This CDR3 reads CASSRMNTEAFF. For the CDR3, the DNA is TGTGCCAGCAGCCGGATGAACACTGAAGCTTTCTTT.

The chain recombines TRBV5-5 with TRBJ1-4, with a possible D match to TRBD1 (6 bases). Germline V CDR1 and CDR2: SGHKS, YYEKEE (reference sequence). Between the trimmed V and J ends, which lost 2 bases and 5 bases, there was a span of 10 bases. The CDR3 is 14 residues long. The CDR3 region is CASSFGQQNEKLFF. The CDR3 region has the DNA TGTGCCAGCAGCTTTGGACAGCAAAATGAAAAACTGTTTTTT.

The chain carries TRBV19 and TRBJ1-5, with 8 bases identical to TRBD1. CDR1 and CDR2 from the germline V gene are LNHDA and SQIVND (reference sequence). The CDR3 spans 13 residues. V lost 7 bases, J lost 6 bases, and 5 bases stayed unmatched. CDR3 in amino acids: CASNGQGGQPQHF. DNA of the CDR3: TGTGCCAGTAATGGACAGGGTGGTCAGCCCCAGCATTTT.

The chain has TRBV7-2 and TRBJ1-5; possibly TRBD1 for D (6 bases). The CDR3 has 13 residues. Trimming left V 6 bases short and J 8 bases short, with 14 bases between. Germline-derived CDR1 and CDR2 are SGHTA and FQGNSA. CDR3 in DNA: TGTGCCAGCAGTACAGGGTTCGGGGAGCCCCAGCATTTT. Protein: CASSTGFGEPQHF.

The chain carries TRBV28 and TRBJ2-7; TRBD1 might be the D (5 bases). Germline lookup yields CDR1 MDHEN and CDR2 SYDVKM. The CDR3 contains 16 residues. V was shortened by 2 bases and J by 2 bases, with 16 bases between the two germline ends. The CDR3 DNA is TGTGCCAGCAGTTTAAGGTTTGTGAGACAGACCTACGAGCAGTACTTC. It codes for CASSLRFVRQTYEQYF.

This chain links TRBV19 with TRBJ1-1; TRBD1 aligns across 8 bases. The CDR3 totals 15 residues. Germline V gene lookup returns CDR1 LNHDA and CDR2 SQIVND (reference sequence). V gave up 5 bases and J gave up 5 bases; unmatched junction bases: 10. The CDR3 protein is CASSPDREVGTEAFF. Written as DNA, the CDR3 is TGTGCCAGTAGTCCGGACAGGGAGGTAGGGACTGAAGCTTTCTTT.

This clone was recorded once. CDR3 nucleotides: TGTGCCAGTAGTACTACCGGTGGGGGGGGGAATGAGCAGTTCTTC. This codes for CASSTTGGGGNEQFF. The chain links TRBV19 to TRBJ2-1, with 7 bases matching TRBD2. This CDR3 region has 15 residues. Germline V lookup: CDR1 LNHDA, CDR2 SQIVND (reference sequence). J lost 7 bases, V lost 4 bases, and 10 bases had no gene match.

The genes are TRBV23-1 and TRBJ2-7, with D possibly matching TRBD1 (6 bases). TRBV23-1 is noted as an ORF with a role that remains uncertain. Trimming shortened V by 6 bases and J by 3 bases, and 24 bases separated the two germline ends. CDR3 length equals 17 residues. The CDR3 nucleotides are TGCGCCAGCAGCCCGGGTACTCCGGGACACTATGTCTACGAGCAGTACTTC. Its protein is CASSPGTPGHYVYEQYF.

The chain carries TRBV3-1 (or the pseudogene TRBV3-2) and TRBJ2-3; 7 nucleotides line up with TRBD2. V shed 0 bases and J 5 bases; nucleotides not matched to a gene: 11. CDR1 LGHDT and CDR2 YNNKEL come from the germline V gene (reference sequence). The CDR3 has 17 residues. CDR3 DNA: TGTGCCAGCAGCCAAGATCGGGGGGAGGGAGCAAAAGATACGCAGTATTTT. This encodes CASSQDRGEGAKDTQYF.

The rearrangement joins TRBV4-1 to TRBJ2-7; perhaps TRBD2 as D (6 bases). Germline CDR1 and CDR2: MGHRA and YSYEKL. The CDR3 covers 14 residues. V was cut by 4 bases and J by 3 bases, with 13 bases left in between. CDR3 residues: CASSPSVSRYEQYF. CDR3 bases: TGCGCCAGCAGCCCTAGCGTTTCACGCTACGAGCAGTACTTC.

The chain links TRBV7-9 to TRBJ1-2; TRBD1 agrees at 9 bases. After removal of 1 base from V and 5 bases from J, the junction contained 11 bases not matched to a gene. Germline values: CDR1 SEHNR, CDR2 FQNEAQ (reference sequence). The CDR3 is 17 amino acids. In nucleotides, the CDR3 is TGTGCCAGCAGCTTAGTGGGGGACAGGGATGATCGGTATGGCTACACCTTC. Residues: CASSLVGDRDDRYGYTF.

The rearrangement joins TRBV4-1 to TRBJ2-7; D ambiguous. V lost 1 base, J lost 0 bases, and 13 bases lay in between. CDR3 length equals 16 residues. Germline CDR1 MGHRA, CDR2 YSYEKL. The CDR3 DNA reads TGCGCCAGCAGCCAAGGGCTGGGCCAAAGCTCCTACGAGCAGTACTTC. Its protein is CASSQGLGQSSYEQYF.

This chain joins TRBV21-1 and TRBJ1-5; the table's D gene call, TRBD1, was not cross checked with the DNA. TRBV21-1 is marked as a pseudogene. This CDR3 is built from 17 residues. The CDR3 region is CASSPPYRDRSNQPQHF. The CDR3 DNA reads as TGTGCCAGCAGCCCCCCCTACAGGGACCGTAGCAATCAGCCCCAGCATTTT.

The CDR3 DNA reads as TGTGCCAGCAGCTTAGGACAGCCTAACTATGGCTACACCTTC. Translating gives CASSLGQPNYGYTF. J is TRBJ1-2 and V is TRBV7-9, with D tentatively TRBD1 (5 bases). V lost 1 base and J lost 0, with 6 bases in between. The V gene's germline CDR1 is SEHNR and CDR2 FQNEAQ (reference sequence). There are 14 residues in the CDR3.

The CDR3 reads CASSSTGTSVETQYF. CDR3 sequence (DNA): TGTGCCAGCAGCTCCACCGGGACTAGCGTGGAGACCCAGTACTTC. V and J are TRBV9 and TRBJ2-5, with 10 positions matching TRBD2. The CDR3 runs to 15 residues. V gave up 4 bases and J gave up 5 bases; unmatched junction bases: 8. Germline lookup yields CDR1 SGDLS and CDR2 YYNGEE.